These 30 T cell receptor beta chains originate from one sample sequenced in a study of blood T cell repertoires in COVID-19. The protocol was immunoSEQ multiplex PCR, while the TCRdb copy is restricted to in-frame clones and leaves out a portion. The sample carries around 250,000 clones, roughly 80% recorded once. Source material: PBMCs or T cells enriched from blood (not recorded which). The receptors originated from a man between 45 and 60 years old who had recovered from COVID-19.

V gene TRBV6-1 combines with J gene TRBJ2-1; no firm D call. Germline CDR1 and CDR2: MNHNS and SASEGT. Trimming left V 3 bases short and J 0 bases short, with 21 bases between. The CDR3 has 19 amino acids. CDR3 region: CASSDLGSWSFSSYNEQFF. As DNA, the CDR3 is TGTGCCAGCAGTGACCTAGGCTCCTGGTCTTTTAGCTCCTACAATGAGCAGTTCTTC.

The chain is built from TRBV2 and TRBJ2-5; TRBD2 agrees at 7 bases. V lost 6 bases and J lost 1; bases outside the gene matches: 5. The CDR3 contains 14 residues. Germline V CDR1 and CDR2: SNHLY, FYNNEI. CDR3 sequence: CASRSGTTQETQYF. The CDR3 bases are TGTGCCAGCAGATCCGGGACTACCCAAGAGACCCAGTACTTC.

This sequence joins TRBV12-3 or TRBV12-4 and TRBJ2-1, with 11 bases that match TRBD2. J lost 10 bases, V lost 10 bases, and 9 bases had no gene match. This CDR3 is 13 amino acids long. The CDR3 bases are TGTGCCACCTCCATAGCGGGGGGGCTGGAGCAGTTCTTC. This translates into CATSIAGGLEQFF.

The rearrangement joins TRBV5-5 to TRBJ1-5; weak D call: TRBD1 (5 bases). CDR1 and CDR2 (germline): SGHKS, YYEKEE (reference sequence). The CDR3 length is 15 residues. The V end was cut by 2 bases, the J end by 6 bases, with 15 bases between. For the CDR3, the DNA is TGTGCCAGCAGCTTTGGAATGGGACTGAGTCAGCCCCAGCATTTT. It specifies CASSFGMGLSQPQHF.

The chain combines TRBV5-1 with TRBJ1-3, with TRBD1 matching over 7 bases. The V segment lost 4 bases and the J segment 2 bases; nucleotides outside the gene matches: 6. Germline values: CDR1 SGHRS, CDR2 YFSETQ. The length of the CDR3 is 15 residues. The CDR3 is CASSMPGQTGNTIYF. The CDR3 nucleotides are TGCGCCAGCAGCATGCCGGGACAGACTGGAAACACCATATATTTT.

The chain carries TRBV3-1 (or the pseudogene TRBV3-2) and TRBJ1-5, with D perhaps TRBD1 (5 bases). V was pared by 0 bases and J by 11 bases, with 17 bases between. The CDR3 is made up of 15 amino acids. Looked up from germline, CDR1 is LGHDT and CDR2 is YNNKEL (reference sequence). The CDR3 protein is CASSQDSTALTSQHF. The CDR3 DNA follows: TGTGCCAGCAGCCAAGATTCGACAGCCTTGACGTCCCAGCATTTT.

This clone showed up just a few times. The CDR3 protein is CASSPTNRGLYNEQFF. The CDR3 bases are TGTGCCAGCAGCCCAACTAACAGGGGGCTCTACAATGAGCAGTTCTTC. The chain links TRBV5-6 to TRBJ2-1; 9 bases are shared with TRBD1. V was pared by 4 bases and J by 3 bases, with 8 bases of the junction left unmatched. Germline loops: CDR1 SGHDT, CDR2 YYEEEE. The CDR3 runs 16 residues.

As to this clone: A much larger clone differs by one base, so this may be a read error. The rearrangement uses TRBV5-1 and TRBJ2-5; 10 nucleotides line up with TRBD1. This CDR3 comprises 14 residues. J gave up 5 bases and V 3 bases, and 4 bases lay outside the gene matches. The germline gives CDR1 SGHRS, CDR2 YFSETQ. The CDR3 protein is CASSSGTGVETQYF. Written as DNA, the CDR3 is TGCGCCAGCAGCTCCGGGACAGGGGTGGAGACCCAGTACTTC.

V usage is TRBV18 and J usage is TRBJ1-1; 9 positions agree with TRBD1. The germline V gene encodes CDR1 KGHSH and CDR2 LQKENI. Losses at the gene ends were 3 bases for V and 1 base for J; bases not matched to a gene: 0. CDR3 length: 14 amino acids. The CDR3 DNA is TGTGCCAGCTCACCGGGACAGGGGAACACTGAAGCTTTCTTT. Translation gives CASSPGQGNTEAFF.

The chain employs TRBV18 and TRBJ2-2; TRBD1 agrees at 10 bases. Germline V CDR1 and CDR2: KGHSH, LQKENI. V lost 3 bases, J lost 4 bases, and 2 bases stayed unmatched. The CDR3 extends over 15 amino acids. CDR3 nucleotide sequence: TGTGCCAGCTCACCGGGGACAGGGGTCACCGGGGAGCTGTTTTTT. It translates to CASSPGTGVTGELFF.

On this clone: Additional DNA sequences in this sample encode the identical CDR3. The DNA for the CDR3 is TGCGCCAGCAGCTTGGACAGGGGGCACTCACCCCTCCACTTT. It yields the protein CASSLDRGHSPLHF. The chain couples TRBV5-1 to TRBJ1-6, with 9 bases identical to TRBD1. After removal of 0 bases from V and 10 bases from J, the junction contained 2 bases not matched to a gene. The germline V gene has CDR1 SGHRS and CDR2 YFSETQ. CDR3 length: 14 residues.

V is TRBV10-1 and J is TRBJ2-5, with 8 bases aligning to TRBD2. With V trimmed by 2 bases and J by 4 bases, 6 bases remained unmatched. The CDR3 is 15 residues long. Germline V lookup: CDR1 WNHNN, CDR2 SYGVQD (reference sequence). The CDR3: CASSESSTSGETQYF. The CDR3 DNA sequence: TGCGCCAGCAGTGAGAGTAGTACTAGCGGAGAGACCCAGTACTTC.

This chain connects TRBV6-6 to TRBJ1-2, with 9 bases lining up with TRBD1. The CDR3 length is 15 residues. Germline V lookup: CDR1 MNHNY, CDR2 SVGAGI (reference sequence). Trimming removed 7 bases from V and 4 bases from J; junction bases left unmatched: 10. The CDR3 DNA sequence: TGTGCCAGCACGTGGTCGGGACAGGGCTTCTATGGCTACACCTTC. It specifies CASTWSGQGFYGYTF.

The V call is TRBV20-1, the J call TRBJ2-7; the D gene is possibly TRBD1 (6 bases). Germline V gene lookup returns CDR1 DFQATT and CDR2 SNEGSKA (reference sequence). V dropped 3 bases and J dropped 7 bases, with 22 bases sitting between them. The CDR3 is 15 amino acids. Written as DNA, the CDR3 is TGCAGTGCTAGTGCTCCCACAGGGCCCTCGAGGGAGCAGTACTTC. Translation: CSASAPTGPSREQYF.

This clone was recorded at least ten times. The chain recombines TRBV14 with TRBJ2-3; 10 bases agree with TRBD2. The CDR3 contains 17 residues. V trimming: 0 bases; J trimming: 6 bases; junction bases outside the gene matches: 9. Looked up from germline, CDR1 is SGHDN and CDR2 is FVKESK. CDR3 sequence: CASSQDPAGGPRDTQYF. CDR3 nucleotide sequence: TGTGCCAGCAGCCAAGATCCAGCGGGAGGGCCTCGGGATACGCAGTATTTT.

The rearrangement links TRBV5-1 to TRBJ1-4; TRBD1 agrees at 8 bases. Germline CDR1 and CDR2: SGHRS and YFSETQ. With V trimmed by 2 bases and J by 11 bases, 8 bases remained unmatched. This CDR3 has 14 residues. CDR3 nucleotides: TGCGCCAGCAGCTTTGGACAGGGAATGAAGAAACTGTTTTTT. Its protein product is CASSFGQGMKKLFF.

This chain links TRBV6-1 with TRBJ2-7; TRBD1 agrees at 7 bases. Germline CDR1 MNHNS, CDR2 SASEGT. This CDR3 comprises 14 residues. V gave up 0 bases and J gave up 5 bases; unmatched junction bases: 4. The CDR3, as DNA: TGTGCCAGCAGTGAAGCGACAGGGAGCGACGAGCAGTACTTC. This translates into CASSEATGSDEQYF.

J is TRBJ2-3 and V is TRBV7-2; possibly TRBD2 for D (6 bases). Germline V gives CDR1 SGHTA, CDR2 FQGNSA. Trimming shortened V by 5 bases and J by 2 bases, and 17 bases separated the two germline ends. This CDR3 has 16 amino acids. This CDR3 is CASSLRYGRPTDTQYF. Here the CDR3 DNA reads TGTGCCAGCAGCCTAAGATACGGGAGACCCACAGATACGCAGTATTTT. Complete variable domain (other parts from reference TRBV7-2 and TRBJ2-3): GAGVSQSPSNKVTEKGKDVELRCDPISGHTALYWYRQSLGQGLEFLIYFQGNSAPDKSGLPSDRFSAERTGGSVSTLTIQRTQQEDSAVYLCASSLRYGRPTDTQYFGPGTRLTVL.

The sample holds a few counts of this clone. The chain couples TRBV5-1 to TRBJ1-6; possible D gene TRBD1, 6 bases. CDR1 is SGHRS, CDR2 YFSETQ, per germline. CDR3 length: 15 residues. V shed 0 bases and J shed 4 bases, with 8 bases lying between them. The CDR3 reads CASSLEGGYNSPLHF. For the CDR3, the DNA is TGCGCCAGCAGCTTGGAAGGGGGATATAATTCACCCCTCCACTTT.

The rearrangement uses TRBV7-2 and TRBJ2-1, with D possibly being TRBD2 (6 bases). The length of the CDR3 is 15 residues. The V and J ends lost 2 bases and 0 bases respectively, with 8 bases between them. Per germline, CDR1 SGHTA and CDR2 FQGNSA. The CDR3 sequence: CASSLKAGSYNEQFF. CDR3 nucleotide sequence: TGTGCCAGCAGCTTAAAAGCGGGCTCCTACAATGAGCAGTTCTTC.

This sequence joins TRBV6-8 and TRBJ2-1, with 8 bases aligning to TRBD1. This CDR3 region has 15 residues. Germline loops: CDR1 MNHGY, CDR2 SAAAGT. Trimming removed 6 bases from V and 6 bases from J; junction bases left unmatched: 10. The CDR3 DNA follows: TGTGCCAGCAGCGTGGGGGGACAGGTTCGCAATGAGCAGTTCTTC. It yields the protein CASSVGGQVRNEQFF.

The CDR3 DNA follows: TGTGCCAGCAGTGCAACTAGCGGGAGGGCCGTAGATACGCAGTATTTT. Translating gives CASSATSGRAVDTQYF. V is TRBV6-1 and J is TRBJ2-3, with TRBD2 identical over 13 bases. The CDR3 spans 16 residues. J lost 5 bases, V lost 4 bases, and 6 bases had no gene match. The germline CDR1 and CDR2 sequences are MNHNS and SASEGT.

The V gene is TRBV3-1 (or the pseudogene TRBV3-2), the J gene TRBJ2-7; the match to TRBD2 covers 10 bases. J gave up 4 bases and V 2 bases, and 11 bases lay outside the gene matches. CDR1 LGHDT and CDR2 YNNKEL come from the germline V gene (reference sequence). The CDR3 length is 17 residues. The CDR3 nucleotides are TGTGCCAGCAGCCAACTGACTAGCGGGTTCGAGGGATACGAGCAGTACTTC. Translating it yields CASSQLTSGFEGYEQYF.

This clone was detected only once. CDR3 sequence: CASSPRQGRSYEQYF. For the CDR3, the DNA is TGCGCCAGCAGCCCAAGACAGGGGCGCTCCTACGAGCAGTACTTC. The chain has TRBV5-1 and TRBJ2-7, with 8 nucleotides matching TRBD1. The germline V gene has CDR1 SGHRS and CDR2 YFSETQ. This CDR3 is 15 amino acids long. V lost 4 bases, J lost 0 bases, and 6 bases stayed unmatched.

V gene TRBV9 combines with J gene TRBJ1-5; 8 nucleotides agree with TRBD1. Germline values: CDR1 SGDLS, CDR2 YYNGEE. The J segment lost 4 bases and the V segment lost 4 bases, leaving 7 bases of the junction unmatched. The CDR3 is 15 residues long. Here the CDR3 reads CASSPRQGPNQPQHF. CDR3 nucleotides: TGTGCCAGCAGCCCTCGACAGGGGCCAAATCAGCCCCAGCATTTT.

This chain links TRBV5-1 with TRBJ1-2, with D possibly being TRBD1 (6 bases). The CDR3 contains 12 residues. Trimming cost V 0 bases and J 8 bases, with 8 bases left between them. Germline values: CDR1 SGHRS, CDR2 YFSETQ. CDR3 sequence reads: CASSLDGGGYTF. The CDR3 region has the DNA TGCGCCAGCAGCTTGGATGGGGGCGGCTACACCTTC.

The chain couples TRBV11-3 to TRBJ2-7; 7 bases match TRBD1. Looked up from germline, CDR1 is SGHNT and CDR2 is YENEEA. This CDR3 is 14 amino acids long. Losses at the gene ends were 5 bases for V and 3 bases for J; bases not matched to a gene: 7. CDR3 nucleotides: TGTGCCAGCAGCCCCCACAGGGGTTTCTACGAGCAGTACTTC. It codes for CASSPHRGFYEQYF.

This clone was found a few times. This chain uses TRBV28 with TRBJ2-1; 9 nucleotides line up with TRBD2. CDR1 MDHEN and CDR2 SYDVKM come from the germline V gene. The J segment lost 0 bases and the V segment lost 7 bases, leaving 4 bases of the junction unmatched. The CDR3 extends over 15 amino acids. The CDR3 DNA reads as TGTGCCAGCACCGGGGGACTAGCCTCCTACAATGAGCAGTTCTTC. Translation gives CASTGGLASYNEQFF.

The chain recombines TRBV12-3 or TRBV12-4 with TRBJ2-1, with 7 bases that match TRBD2. This CDR3 has 11 amino acids. V shed 3 bases, J shed 12 bases, and the junction held 2 bases outside the gene matches. CDR3 sequence reads: CASSFRGGQFF. CDR3 nucleotide sequence: TGTGCCAGCAGTTTCCGCGGGGGGCAGTTCTTC.

This sequence joins TRBV7-3 and TRBJ1-6; tentative D call: TRBD1 (5 bases). Germline V lookup: CDR1 SGHTA, CDR2 FQGTGA. The CDR3 has 14 amino acids. Trimming left V 2 bases short and J 10 bases short, with 12 bases between. CDR3 in DNA: TGTGCCAGCAGCTTAGCAGTCAGGGTCTCACCCCTCCACTTT. Protein: CASSLAVRVSPLHF.